These 5 T cell receptor beta chains were all obtained from the same sample, sequenced in a study of shared clonotypes between healthy human individuals. This table comes from immunoSEQ multiplex PCR, and its TCRdb copy is limited to in-frame clones, with some not included. In the table there are 2 million to 2.5 million clones, under 95% of which are singletons. Specimen: naive CD4+ T cells from PBMCs. Subset described: CD45RA+ positively selected. The receptors shown here come from a man between 18 and 35 years old in good health. Some clones in this sample may be carry-over from other donors' samples.

This chain uses TRBV2 with TRBJ2-1; 10 bases line up with TRBD2. The CDR3 totals 14 residues. V lost 7 bases to trimming and J lost 3 bases; unmatched junction nucleotides: 3. CDR1 and CDR2 (germline): SNHLY, FYNNEI. Written as DNA, the CDR3 is TGTGCCAGCATCCCTAGCGGGGGCTACAATGAGCAGTTCTTC. Its protein is CASIPSGGYNEQFF.

The rearrangement joins TRBV2 to TRBJ1-3; 7 bases are shared with TRBD1. CDR1 and CDR2 (germline): SNHLY, FYNNEI. The trim removed 2 bases at V and 4 bases at J, leaving 2 bases unmatched. CDR3 length: 14 residues. The CDR3 loop reads CASSELGQGNTIYF. Written as DNA, the CDR3 is TGTGCCAGCAGTGAACTGGGACAGGGAAACACCATATATTTT.

This chain joins TRBV28 and TRBJ1-5; a weak D match, TRBD1 (6 bases). The CDR3 covers 18 residues. In germline, CDR1 is MDHEN, CDR2 SYDVKM. Trimming shortened V by 2 bases and J by 4 bases, and 21 bases separated the two germline ends. Here the CDR3 reads CASSLIFLGGGRNQPQHF. The CDR3 nucleotides read TGTGCCAGCAGTTTAATTTTCCTGGGTGGGGGCCGGAATCAGCCCCAGCATTTT. The full variable domain, in which reference TRBV28 and TRBJ1-5 provide the parts outside the CDR3, is DVKVTQSSRYLVKRTGEKVFLECVQDMDHENMFWYRQDPGLGLRLIYFSYDVKMKEKGDIPEGYSVSREKKERFSLILESASTNQTSMYLCASSLIFLGGGRNQPQHFGDGTRLSIL.

This clone was seen only a few times. The chain combines TRBV4-1 with TRBJ1-4; no reliable D call. Germline-derived CDR1 and CDR2 are MGHRA and YSYEKL. V was cut by 5 bases and J by 6 bases, with 16 bases left in between. CDR3 size: 15 residues. The CDR3 coding sequence is TGCGCCAGCAGCATAAGGGAATCTTTTGATGAAAAACTGTTTTTT. Amino acids: CASSIRESFDEKLFF.

The chain uses TRBV5-4 and TRBJ1-1, with TRBD1 matching 11 bases. The CDR3 is 17 amino acids. V shed 3 bases and J 5 bases; nucleotides not matched to a gene: 12. Per germline, CDR1 SGHNT and CDR2 YYREEE (reference sequence). CDR3 residues: CASSSQRGQGVGTEAFF. CDR3 coding DNA: TGTGCCAGCAGCTCGCAACGGGGACAGGGGGTAGGAACTGAAGCTTTCTTT.